This is a list of T cell receptor beta chains from one sample in a study of T cell responses to AZD1222 COVID-19 vaccine. The repertoire was sequenced with immunoSEQ multiplex PCR; TCRdb's copy has only in-frame clones and lacks some. The table shows roughly 200,000 clones, with more than 80% occurring only once. The starting material was peripheral blood, obtained 28 days after the second dose of the MenACWY control vaccine. Source of these receptors: an adult who received the MenACWY meningococcal vaccine as a control. CDR3s include the opening cysteine and the closing phenylalanine or tryptophan.

V: TRBV29-1
CDR3: CSELGGLGGETQYF

V: TRBV27
CDR3: CASSLSPPSYEQYF

V: TRBV7-9
CDR3: CASSPILAKNIQYF

V: TRBV6-5
CDR3: CASRLQGASQPQHF

V: TRBV11-3
CDR3: CASSSGGYNEQFF

V: TRBV12-3/TRBV12-4
CDR3: CASSLNLNTEAFF

V: TRBV30
CDR3: CAWSTLPNSQETQYF

V: TRBV3-1/TRBV3-2
CDR3: CASSQDSWIFKFF

V: TRBV9
CDR3: CASSVEGGNTEAFF

V: TRBV28
CDR3: CASRLSGHDYGYTF

V: TRBV7-3
CDR3: CASSLLADPSTDTQYF

V: TRBV30
CDR3: CAWSVLTVGNTEAFF

V: TRBV6-5
CDR3: CAGGLNSYEQYF

V: TRBV28
CDR3: CASSFGSGGNEKLFF

V: TRBV4-3
CDR3: CASSQLTSDYEQYF

V: TRBV11-2
CDR3: CASSLVLARPSGNTIYF

V: TRBV19
CDR3: CASSQDRKNTEAFF

V: TRBV7-9
CDR3: CASSSNRGGDEKLFF